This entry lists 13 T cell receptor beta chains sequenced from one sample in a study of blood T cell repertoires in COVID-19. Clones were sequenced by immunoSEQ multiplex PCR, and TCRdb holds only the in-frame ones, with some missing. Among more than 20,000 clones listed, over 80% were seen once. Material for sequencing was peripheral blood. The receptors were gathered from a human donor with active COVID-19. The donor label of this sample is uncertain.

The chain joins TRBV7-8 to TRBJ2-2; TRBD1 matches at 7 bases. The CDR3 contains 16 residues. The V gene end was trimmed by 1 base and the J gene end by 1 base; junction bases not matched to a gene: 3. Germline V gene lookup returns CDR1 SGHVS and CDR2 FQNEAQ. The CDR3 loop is CASSLDRTGNTGELFF. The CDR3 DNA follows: TGTGCCAGCAGCTTAGACCGGACAGGGAACACCGGGGAGCTGTTTTTT.

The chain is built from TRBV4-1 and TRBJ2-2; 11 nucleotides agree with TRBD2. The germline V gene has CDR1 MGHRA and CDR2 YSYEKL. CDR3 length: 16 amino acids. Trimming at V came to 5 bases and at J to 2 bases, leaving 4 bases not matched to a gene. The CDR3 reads CASSSGLAVNTGELFF. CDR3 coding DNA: TGCGCCAGCAGCTCGGGACTAGCGGTCAACACCGGGGAGCTGTTTTTT.

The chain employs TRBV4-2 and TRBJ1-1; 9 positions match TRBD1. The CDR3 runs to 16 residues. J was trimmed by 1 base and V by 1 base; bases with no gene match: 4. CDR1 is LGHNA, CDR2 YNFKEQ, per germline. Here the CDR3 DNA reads TGTGCCAGCAGCCAAGGGACAGGGGCCACGAACACTGAAGCTTTCTTT. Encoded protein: CASSQGTGATNTEAFF.

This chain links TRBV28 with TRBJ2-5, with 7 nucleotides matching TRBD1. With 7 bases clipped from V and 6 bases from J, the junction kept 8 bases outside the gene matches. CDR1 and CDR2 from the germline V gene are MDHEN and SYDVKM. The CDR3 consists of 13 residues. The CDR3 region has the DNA TGTGCCAGCAACCCCGGGGACAGCCAGACCCAGTACTTC. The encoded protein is CASNPGDSQTQYF.

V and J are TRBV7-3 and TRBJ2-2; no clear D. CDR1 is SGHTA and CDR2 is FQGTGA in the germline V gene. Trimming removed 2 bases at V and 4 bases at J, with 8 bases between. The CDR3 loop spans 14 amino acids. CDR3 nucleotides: TGTGCCAGCAGCTTATTGGGCAGCACCGGGGAGCTGTTTTTT. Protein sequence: CASSLLGSTGELFF.

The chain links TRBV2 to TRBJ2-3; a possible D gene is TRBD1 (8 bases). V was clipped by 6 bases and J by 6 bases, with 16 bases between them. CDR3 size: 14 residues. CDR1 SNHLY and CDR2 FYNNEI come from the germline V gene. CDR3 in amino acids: CASRHRGGWDTQYF. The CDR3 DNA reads TGTGCCAGCAGACACAGGGGGGGATGGGATACGCAGTATTTT.

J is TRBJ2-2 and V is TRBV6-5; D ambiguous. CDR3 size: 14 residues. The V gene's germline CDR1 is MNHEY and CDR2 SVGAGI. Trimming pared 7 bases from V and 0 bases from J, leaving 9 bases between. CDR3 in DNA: TGTGCCAGCACGGCACTATCGAACACCGGGGAGCTGTTTTTT. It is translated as CASTALSNTGELFF.

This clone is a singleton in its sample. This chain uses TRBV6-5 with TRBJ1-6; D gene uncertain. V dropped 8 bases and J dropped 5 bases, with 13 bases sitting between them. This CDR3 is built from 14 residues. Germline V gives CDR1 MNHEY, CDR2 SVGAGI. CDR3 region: CASSAGSNNSPLHF. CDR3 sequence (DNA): TGTGCCAGCTCCGCGGGGTCCAATAATTCACCCCTCCACTTT.

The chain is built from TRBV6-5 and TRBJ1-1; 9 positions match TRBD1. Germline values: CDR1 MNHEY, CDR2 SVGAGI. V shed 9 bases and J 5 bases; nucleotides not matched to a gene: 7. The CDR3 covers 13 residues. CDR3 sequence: CASTQGAGTEAFF. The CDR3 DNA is TGTGCCAGTACACAGGGGGCGGGTACTGAAGCTTTCTTT.

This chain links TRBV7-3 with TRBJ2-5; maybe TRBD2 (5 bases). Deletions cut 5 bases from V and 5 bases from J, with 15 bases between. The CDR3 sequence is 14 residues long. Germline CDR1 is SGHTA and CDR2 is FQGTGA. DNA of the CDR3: TGTGCCAGCAGCGCAAGGGCTCCGGGGGAGACCCAGTACTTC. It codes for CASSARAPGETQYF.

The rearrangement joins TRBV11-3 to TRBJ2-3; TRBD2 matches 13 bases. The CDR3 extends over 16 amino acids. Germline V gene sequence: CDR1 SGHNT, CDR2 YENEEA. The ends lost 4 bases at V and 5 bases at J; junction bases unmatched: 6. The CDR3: CASSSTSGGAIDTQYF. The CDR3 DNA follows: TGTGCCAGCAGCTCTACTAGCGGGGGGGCCATAGATACGCAGTATTTT.

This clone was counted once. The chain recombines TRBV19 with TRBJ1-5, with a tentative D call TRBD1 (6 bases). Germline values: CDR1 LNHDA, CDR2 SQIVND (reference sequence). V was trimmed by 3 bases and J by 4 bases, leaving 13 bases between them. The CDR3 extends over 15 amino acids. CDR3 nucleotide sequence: TGTGCCAGTAGTATTCTGCAGGGGAGTAATCAGCCCCAGCATTTT. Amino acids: CASSILQGSNQPQHF.

The CDR3 region is CASSRAGGYNEQFF. The CDR3 DNA follows: TGCGCCAGCAGTAGAGCGGGGGGGTACAATGAGCAGTTCTTC. V and J are TRBV10-1 and TRBJ2-1; 10 bases align to TRBD2. Germline V gene data show CDR1 as WNHNN and CDR2 as SYGVQD (reference sequence). V was clipped by 5 bases and J by 4 bases; unmatched bases: 2. The CDR3 totals 14 residues.